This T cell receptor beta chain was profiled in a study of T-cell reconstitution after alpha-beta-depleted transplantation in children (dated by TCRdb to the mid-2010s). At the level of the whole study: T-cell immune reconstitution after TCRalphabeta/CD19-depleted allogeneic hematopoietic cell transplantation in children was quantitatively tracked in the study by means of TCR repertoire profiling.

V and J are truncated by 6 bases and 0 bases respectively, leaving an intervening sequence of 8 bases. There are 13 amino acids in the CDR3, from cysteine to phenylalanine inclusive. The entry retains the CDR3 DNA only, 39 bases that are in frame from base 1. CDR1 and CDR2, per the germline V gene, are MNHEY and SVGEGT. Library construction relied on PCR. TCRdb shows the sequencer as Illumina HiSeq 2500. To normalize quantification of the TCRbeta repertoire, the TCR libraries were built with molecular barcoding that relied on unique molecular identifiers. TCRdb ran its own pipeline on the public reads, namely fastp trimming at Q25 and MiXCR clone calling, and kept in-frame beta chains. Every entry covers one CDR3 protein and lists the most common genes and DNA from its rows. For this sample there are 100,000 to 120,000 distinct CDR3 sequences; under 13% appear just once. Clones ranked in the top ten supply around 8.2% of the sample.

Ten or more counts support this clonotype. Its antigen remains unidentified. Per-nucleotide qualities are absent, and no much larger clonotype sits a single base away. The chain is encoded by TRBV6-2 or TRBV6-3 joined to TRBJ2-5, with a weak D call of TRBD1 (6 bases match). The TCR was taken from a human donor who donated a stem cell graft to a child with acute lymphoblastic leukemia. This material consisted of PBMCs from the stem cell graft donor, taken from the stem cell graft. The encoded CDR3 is CASRGHNQETQYF. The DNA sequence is TGTGCCAGCAGGGGACACAACCAAGAGACCCAGTACTTC.